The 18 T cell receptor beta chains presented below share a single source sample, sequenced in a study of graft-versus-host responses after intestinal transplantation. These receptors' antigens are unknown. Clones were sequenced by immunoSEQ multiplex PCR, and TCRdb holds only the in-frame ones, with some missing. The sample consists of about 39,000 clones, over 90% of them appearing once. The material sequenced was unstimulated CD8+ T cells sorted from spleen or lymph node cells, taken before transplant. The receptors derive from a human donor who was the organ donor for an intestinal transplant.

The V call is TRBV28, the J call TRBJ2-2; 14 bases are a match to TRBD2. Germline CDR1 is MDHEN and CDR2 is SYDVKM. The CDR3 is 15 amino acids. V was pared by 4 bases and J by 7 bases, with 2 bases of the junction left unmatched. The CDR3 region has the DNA TGTGCCAGCAGTTGGGGGACTAGCGGGAGCGGGGAGCTGTTTTTT. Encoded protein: CASSWGTSGSGELFF.

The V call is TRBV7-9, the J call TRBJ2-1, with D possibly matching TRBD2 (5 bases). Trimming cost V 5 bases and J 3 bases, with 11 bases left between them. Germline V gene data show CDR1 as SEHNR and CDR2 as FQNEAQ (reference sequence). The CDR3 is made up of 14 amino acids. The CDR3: CASSPEGRYNEQFF. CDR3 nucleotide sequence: TGTGCCAGCAGCCCCGAGGGCCGCTACAATGAGCAGTTCTTC.

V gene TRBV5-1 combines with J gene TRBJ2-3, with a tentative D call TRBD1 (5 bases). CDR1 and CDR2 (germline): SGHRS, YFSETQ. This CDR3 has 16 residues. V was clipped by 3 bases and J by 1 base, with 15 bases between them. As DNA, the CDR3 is TGCGCCAGCAGCTATGCCCCGCCAGGGCGCACAGATACGCAGTATTTT. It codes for CASSYAPPGRTDTQYF.

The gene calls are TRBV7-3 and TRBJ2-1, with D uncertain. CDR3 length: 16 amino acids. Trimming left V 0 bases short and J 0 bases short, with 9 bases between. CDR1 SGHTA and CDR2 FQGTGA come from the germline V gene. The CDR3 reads CASSLTSESSYNEQFF. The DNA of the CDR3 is TGTGCCAGCAGCTTAACGAGTGAGAGCTCCTACAATGAGCAGTTCTTC.

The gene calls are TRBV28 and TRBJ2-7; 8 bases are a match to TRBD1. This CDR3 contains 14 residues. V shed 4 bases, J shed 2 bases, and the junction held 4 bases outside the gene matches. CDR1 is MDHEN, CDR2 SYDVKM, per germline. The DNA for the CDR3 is TGTGCCAGCAGTTGGGGGACAGGTACCTACGAGCAGTACTTC. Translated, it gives CASSWGTGTYEQYF.

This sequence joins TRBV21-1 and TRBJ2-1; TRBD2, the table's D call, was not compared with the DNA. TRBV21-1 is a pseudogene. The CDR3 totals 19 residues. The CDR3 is CASSRLPRGTSGSDCEQFF. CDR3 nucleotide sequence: TGTGCCAGCAGCAGACTCCCCCGGGGGACTAGCGGGAGTGATTGCGAGCAGTTCTTC.

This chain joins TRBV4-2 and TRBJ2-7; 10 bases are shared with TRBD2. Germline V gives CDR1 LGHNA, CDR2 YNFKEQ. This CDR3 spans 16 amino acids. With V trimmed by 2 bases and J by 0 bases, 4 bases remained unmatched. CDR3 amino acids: CASSQSTSGASYEQYF. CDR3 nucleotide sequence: TGTGCCAGCAGCCAATCCACTAGCGGGGCCTCCTACGAGCAGTACTTC.

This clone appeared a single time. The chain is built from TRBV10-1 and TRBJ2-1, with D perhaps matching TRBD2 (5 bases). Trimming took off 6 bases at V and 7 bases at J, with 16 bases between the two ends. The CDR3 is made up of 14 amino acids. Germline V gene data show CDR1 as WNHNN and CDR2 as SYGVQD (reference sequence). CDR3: CASRSWVARNEQFF. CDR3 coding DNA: TGCGCCAGCAGATCCTGGGTAGCGCGGAATGAGCAGTTCTTC.

The CDR3 loop is CASRDLTSGRAGEQFF. The DNA of the CDR3 is TGTGCCAGTAGAGACTTGACTAGCGGGAGGGCTGGTGAGCAGTTCTTC. The chain combines TRBV19 with TRBJ2-1; 14 bases agree with TRBD2. J lost 9 bases, V lost 6 bases, and 10 bases had no gene match. The CDR3 spans 16 residues. Germline V CDR1 and CDR2: LNHDA, SQIVND (reference sequence).

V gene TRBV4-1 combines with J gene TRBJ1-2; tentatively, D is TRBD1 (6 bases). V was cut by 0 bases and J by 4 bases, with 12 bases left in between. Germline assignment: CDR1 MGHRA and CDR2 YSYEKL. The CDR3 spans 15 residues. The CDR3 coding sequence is TGCGCCAGCAGCCAAGATCTGGGGGCACGCTATGGCTACACCTTC. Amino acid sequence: CASSQDLGARYGYTF.

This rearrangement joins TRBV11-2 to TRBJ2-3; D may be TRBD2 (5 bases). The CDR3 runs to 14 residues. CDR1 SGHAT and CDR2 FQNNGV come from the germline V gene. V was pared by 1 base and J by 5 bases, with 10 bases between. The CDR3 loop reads CASSLAGSIDTQYF. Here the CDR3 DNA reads TGTGCCAGCAGCTTAGCGGGATCTATAGATACGCAGTATTTT.

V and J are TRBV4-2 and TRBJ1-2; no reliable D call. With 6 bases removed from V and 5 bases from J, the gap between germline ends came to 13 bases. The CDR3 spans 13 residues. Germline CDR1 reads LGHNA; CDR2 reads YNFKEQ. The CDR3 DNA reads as TGTGCCAGCAGACAACATAGGCGGTATGGCTACACCTTC. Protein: CASRQHRRYGYTF.

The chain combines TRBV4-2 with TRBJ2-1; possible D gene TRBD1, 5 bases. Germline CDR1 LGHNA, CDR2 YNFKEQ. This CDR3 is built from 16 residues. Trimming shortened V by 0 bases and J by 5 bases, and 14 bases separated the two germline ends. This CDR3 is CASSQEETLGDNEQFF. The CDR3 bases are TGTGCCAGCAGCCAAGAAGAGACTCTAGGGGACAATGAGCAGTTCTTC.

The CDR3 DNA is TGTGCCAGCAAGACCCTATACAATGAGCAGTTCTTC. Translating it yields CASKTLYNEQFF. This chain joins TRBV28 and TRBJ2-1; D uncertain. Trimming removed 7 bases from V and 4 bases from J, with 8 bases in between. The CDR3 covers 12 residues. CDR1 and CDR2 (germline): MDHEN, SYDVKM.

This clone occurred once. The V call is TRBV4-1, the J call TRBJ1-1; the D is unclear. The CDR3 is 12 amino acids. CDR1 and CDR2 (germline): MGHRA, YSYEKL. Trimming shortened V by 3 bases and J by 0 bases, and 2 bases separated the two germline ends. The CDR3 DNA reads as TGCGCCAGCAGCCATGTGAACACTGAAGCTTTCTTT. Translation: CASSHVNTEAFF.

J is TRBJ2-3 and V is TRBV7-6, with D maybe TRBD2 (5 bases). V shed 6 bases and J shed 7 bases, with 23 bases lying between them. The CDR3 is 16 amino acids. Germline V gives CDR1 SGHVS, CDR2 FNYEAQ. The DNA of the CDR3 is TGTGCCAGCAGGTTATTCCTAGCAGCCCCTCCGAATACGCAGTATTTT. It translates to CASRLFLAAPPNTQYF.

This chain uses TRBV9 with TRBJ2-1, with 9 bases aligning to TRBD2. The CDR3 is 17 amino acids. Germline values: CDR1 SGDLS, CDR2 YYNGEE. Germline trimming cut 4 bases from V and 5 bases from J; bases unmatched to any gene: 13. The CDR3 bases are TGTGCCAGCAGCCCCAACCCCGTGGCGGGAGGGGACAATGAGCAGTTCTTC. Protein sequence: CASSPNPVAGGDNEQFF.

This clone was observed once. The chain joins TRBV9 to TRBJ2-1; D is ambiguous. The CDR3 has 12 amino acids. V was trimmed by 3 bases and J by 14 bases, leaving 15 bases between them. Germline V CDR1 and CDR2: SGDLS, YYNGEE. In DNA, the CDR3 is TGTGCCAGCAGCGGGGGTGGAAGGTCTAAGTTCTTC. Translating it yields CASSGGGRSKFF.